The 18 T cell receptor beta chains reported below all come from one sample, sequenced in a study of Ad26.COV2.S vaccination and SARS-CoV-2 variants. Only in-frame clones appear in the TCRdb table, and some are missing; sequencing was by immunoSEQ multiplex PCR. The repertoire consists of 300,000 to 400,000 clones, with about 85% occurring once and the leading ten covering roughly 3.3%. Treatment in this sample: around 19 received Ad26.COV2.S at low or high dose, single or two shots; 5 received placebo; per-sample allocation not given. Vaccine and placebo recipients were sampled on day 63 after the first injection. The sample in question was peripheral blood, obtained in a trial of Ad26.COV2.S vaccine versus placebo. Source of these receptors: a person aged 18-65 years who received the Ad26.COV2.S COVID-19 vaccine or a placebo.

J is TRBJ2-1 and V is TRBV28; D gene uncertain. In germline, CDR1 is MDHEN, CDR2 SYDVKM. V was shortened by 4 bases and J by 6 bases, with 13 bases between the two germline ends. The CDR3 totals 14 residues. As DNA, the CDR3 is TGTGCCAGCAGTTCACTTCACCAGACCAATGAGCAGTTCTTC. This codes for CASSSLHQTNEQFF.

The chain employs TRBV4-1 and TRBJ1-5; tentative D call: TRBD1 (6 bases). Germline lookup yields CDR1 MGHRA and CDR2 YSYEKL. The CDR3 length is 18 residues. Trimming shortened V by 0 bases and J by 0 bases, and 15 bases separated the two germline ends. CDR3 DNA sequence: TGCGCCAGCAGCCAAGACCCCCCCCGGACAGATAGCAATCAGCCCCAGCATTTT. Its translation is CASSQDPPRTDSNQPQHF.

The chain has TRBV7-2 and TRBJ2-7; the match to TRBD1 covers 11 bases. V trimming: 1 base; J trimming: 5 bases; junction bases outside the gene matches: 4. In germline, CDR1 is SGHTA, CDR2 FQGNSA. CDR3 size: 15 residues. This CDR3 reads CASSLVGTGGNEQYF. Written as DNA, the CDR3 is TGTGCCAGCAGCTTAGTGGGGACAGGGGGGAACGAGCAGTACTTC. Based on the CDR3 plus reference TRBV7-2 and TRBJ2-7, the full variable domain is GAGVSQSPSNKVTEKGKDVELRCDPISGHTALYWYRQSLGQGLEFLIYFQGNSAPDKSGLPSDRFSAERTGGSVSTLTIQRTQQEDSAVYLCASSLVGTGGNEQYFGPGTRLTVT.

The chain is built from TRBV5-1 and TRBJ2-3, with a possible D match to TRBD1 (6 bases). The germline V gene has CDR1 SGHRS and CDR2 YFSETQ. This CDR3 is built from 15 residues. The V end lost 1 base, the J end lost 5 bases, and 14 bases lay between the germline ends. The CDR3 DNA sequence: TGCGCCAGCAGCTTGATGGGGGCGCAGGGAGATACGCAGTATTTT. Its protein product is CASSLMGAQGDTQYF. Filled out from reference TRBV5-1 and TRBJ2-3, the complete variable domain reads KAGVTQTPRYLIKTRGQQVTLSCSPISGHRSVSWYQQTPGQGLQFLFEYFSETQRNKGNFPGRFSGRQFSNSRSEMNVSTLELGDSALYLCASSLMGAQGDTQYFGPGTRLTVL.

A few counts support this clone. This sequence joins TRBV29-1 and TRBJ2-6; D not certain. Trimming removed 5 bases from V and 6 bases from J, with 5 bases in between. The CDR3 is made up of 11 amino acids. Germline CDR1 and CDR2: SQVTM and ANQGSEA. The CDR3: CSVRAANVLTF. DNA for the CDR3: TGCAGCGTTCGCGCGGCCAACGTCCTGACTTTC.

This clone was counted between two and nine times. The chain recombines TRBV21-1 with TRBJ2-3; the tabulated D call, TRBD1, remains unverified against the DNA. TRBV21-1 has pseudogene status. This CDR3 is built from 17 residues. The CDR3 protein is CASSVQARDRVTDTQYF. Here the CDR3 DNA reads TGTGCCAGCAGCGTCCAGGCTCGGGACAGGGTGACAGATACGCAGTATTTT.

CDR3 sequence: CASSLGGGRYNEQFF. CDR3 sequence (DNA): TGTGCCAGCAGCTTGGGGGGCGGGAGGTACAATGAGCAGTTCTTC. V is TRBV5-5 and J is TRBJ2-1; 8 bases map to TRBD2. Unmatched junction bases numbered 3, after V lost 0 bases and J lost 4 bases. Looked up from germline, CDR1 is SGHKS and CDR2 is YYEKEE (reference sequence). The CDR3 has 15 residues.

This chain uses TRBV2 with TRBJ2-7; D may be TRBD2 (5 bases). CDR1 SNHLY and CDR2 FYNNEI come from the germline V gene. V was cut by 3 bases and J by 5 bases, with 11 bases left in between. There are 13 residues in the CDR3. The CDR3 loop is CASSDLSGDEQYF. The DNA for the CDR3 is TGTGCCAGCAGTGATTTGTCCGGGGACGAGCAGTACTTC.

V and J are TRBV21-1 and TRBJ1-1. TRBV21-1 is a pseudogene. The CDR3 length is 15 residues. In nucleotides, the CDR3 is TGTGCCAGCAGCAAAATCGGTATTGGTGGCACTGAAGCTTTCTTT. Translated, it gives CASSKIGIGGTEAFF.

The J gene is TRBJ2-7, the V gene TRBV11-2; D is unclear. Trimming took off 6 bases at V and 3 bases at J, with 12 bases between the two ends. The germline gives CDR1 SGHAT, CDR2 FQNNGV. The CDR3 consists of 13 residues. The CDR3 nucleotides read TGTGCCAGCAGTAGGACGGCAGACTACGAGCAGTACTTC. It encodes CASSRTADYEQYF. The variable domain in full, with the rest retrieved from reference TRBV11-2 and TRBJ2-7, is EAGVAQSPRYKIIEKRQSVAFWCNPISGHATLYWYQQILGQGPKLLIQFQNNGVVDDSQLPKDRFSAERLKGVDSTLKIQPAKLEDSAVYLCASSRTADYEQYFGPGTRLTVT.

This clone was found once. The chain combines TRBV12-5 with TRBJ2-7, with D perhaps matching TRBD1 or TRBD2 (5 bases each). CDR1 and CDR2 (germline): LGHNT, FRNRAP. V shed 2 bases and J shed 7 bases, with 21 bases lying between them. This CDR3 is built from 16 residues. The CDR3 DNA sequence: TGTGCTAGTGGTTTGCCGACCCTCGACGGGAAGGGGGAGCAGTACTTC. Encoded protein: CASGLPTLDGKGEQYF. The full variable domain, in which reference TRBV12-5 and TRBJ2-7 provide the parts outside the CDR3, is DARVTQTPRHKVTEMGQEVTMRCQPILGHNTVFWYRQTMMQGLELLAYFRNRAPLDDSGMPKDRFSAEMPDATLATLKIQPSEPRDSAVYFCASGLPTLDGKGEQYFGPGTRLTVT.

This clone occurred once. The rearrangement uses TRBV30 and TRBJ2-3; D not certain. The CDR3 sequence is 15 residues long. V was clipped by 0 bases and J by 5 bases, with 15 bases between them. Germline lookup yields CDR1 GTSNPN and CDR2 SVGIG (reference sequence). The CDR3 nucleotides read TGTGCCTGGAGTGTGAAAGCCACCCTGGGAGATACGCAGTATTTT. It yields the protein CAWSVKATLGDTQYF. Filled out from reference TRBV30 and TRBJ2-3, the complete variable domain reads SQTIHQWPATLVQPVGSPLSLECTVEGTSNPNLYWYRQAAGRGLQLLFYSVGIGQISSEVPQNLSASRPQDRQFILSSKKLLLSDSGFYLCAWSVKATLGDTQYFGPGTRLTVL.

This chain links TRBV7-8 with TRBJ1-1; the D gene is possibly TRBD1 (5 bases). The CDR3 loop spans 13 amino acids. CDR1 and CDR2 (germline): SGHVS, FQNEAQ. With 6 bases removed from V and 4 bases from J, the gap between germline ends came to 12 bases. This CDR3 reads CASRQLGGTEAFF. The CDR3 coding sequence is TGTGCCAGCAGGCAGTTGGGGGGCACTGAAGCTTTCTTT. The full variable domain, with the rest looked up from reference TRBV7-8 and TRBJ1-1, is GAGVSQSPRYKVAKRGQDVALRCDPISGHVSLFWYQQALGQGPEFLTYFQNEAQLDKSGLPSDRFFAERPEGSVSTLKIQRTQQEDSAVYLCASRQLGGTEAFFGQGTRLTVV.

This clone appeared a single time. This rearrangement joins TRBV4-3 to TRBJ2-7, with 9 bases fitting TRBD1. The V segment lost 3 bases and the J segment 3 bases; nucleotides outside the gene matches: 6. The CDR3 loop spans 15 amino acids. Germline CDR1 LGHNA, CDR2 YSLEER. Here the CDR3 DNA reads TGCGCCAGCAGCCAGGGGACAGGGCAACTCTACGAGCAGTACTTC. This encodes CASSQGTGQLYEQYF.

The chain is built from TRBV30 and TRBJ2-7; TRBD2 matches 9 bases. The germline V gene encodes CDR1 GTSNPN and CDR2 SVGIG (reference sequence). The length of the CDR3 is 13 residues. J lost 12 bases, V lost 0 bases, and 9 bases had no gene match. For the CDR3, the DNA is TGTGCCTGGAGTGTATTCGCGGGAGGGCTCCCGTACTTC. Translating gives CAWSVFAGGLPYF. Full variable domain (remainder filled in from reference TRBV30 and TRBJ2-7): SQTIHQWPATLVQPVGSPLSLECTVEGTSNPNLYWYRQAAGRGLQLLFYSVGIGQISSEVPQNLSASRPQDRQFILSSKKLLLSDSGFYLCAWSVFAGGLPYFGPGTRLTVT.

This chain uses TRBV11-2 with TRBJ1-1; a weak D match, TRBD1 (6 bases). From germline, CDR1 is SGHAT and CDR2 FQNNGV. The CDR3 is 15 residues long. V shed 3 bases and J shed 4 bases, with 15 bases lying between them. The CDR3 DNA follows: TGTGCCAGCAGCTTTTCGCCGGGGGCGCCCACTGAAGCTTTCTTT. Translated: CASSFSPGAPTEAFF.

V is TRBV6-4 and J is TRBJ1-4, with 7 bases that match TRBD1. Trimming removed 3 bases from V and 10 bases from J; junction bases left unmatched: 17. Germline assignment: CDR1 MRHNA and CDR2 SNTAGT. This CDR3 spans 17 amino acids. Here the CDR3 reads CASSDRGTATLSGKLFF. The DNA for the CDR3 is TGTGCCAGCAGTGATCGAGGGACAGCCACGCTTTCAGGAAAACTGTTTTTT.

The V call is TRBV2, the J call TRBJ1-4; no definite D call. V lost 4 bases, J lost 5 bases, and 2 bases lay in between. Germline CDR1 and CDR2: SNHLY and FYNNEI. This CDR3 has 11 amino acids. The CDR3 loop is CASSVNEKLFF. The CDR3 DNA reads TGTGCCAGCAGTGTAAATGAAAAACTGTTTTTT.